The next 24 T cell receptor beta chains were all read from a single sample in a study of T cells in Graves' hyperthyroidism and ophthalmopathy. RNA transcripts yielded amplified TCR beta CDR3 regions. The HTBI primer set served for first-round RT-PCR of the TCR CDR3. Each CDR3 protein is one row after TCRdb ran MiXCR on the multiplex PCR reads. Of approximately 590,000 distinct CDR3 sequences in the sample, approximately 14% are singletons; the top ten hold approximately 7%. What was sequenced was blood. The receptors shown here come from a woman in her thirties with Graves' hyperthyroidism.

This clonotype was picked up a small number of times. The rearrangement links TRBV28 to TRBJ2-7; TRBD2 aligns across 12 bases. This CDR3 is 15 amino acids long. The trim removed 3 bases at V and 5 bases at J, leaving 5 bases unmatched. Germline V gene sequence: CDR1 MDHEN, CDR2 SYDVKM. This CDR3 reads CASSLTSGRSNEQYF. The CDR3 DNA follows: TGTGCCAGCAGTTTGACTAGCGGGAGAAGTAACGAGCAGTACTTC.

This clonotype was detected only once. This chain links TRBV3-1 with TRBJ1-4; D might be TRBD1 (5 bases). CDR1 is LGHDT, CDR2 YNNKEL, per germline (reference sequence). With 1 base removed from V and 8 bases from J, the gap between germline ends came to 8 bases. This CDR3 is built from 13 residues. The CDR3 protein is CASSQGQFEKLFF. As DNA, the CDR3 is TGTGCCAGCAGCCAAGGACAGTTCGAAAAACTGTTTTTT.

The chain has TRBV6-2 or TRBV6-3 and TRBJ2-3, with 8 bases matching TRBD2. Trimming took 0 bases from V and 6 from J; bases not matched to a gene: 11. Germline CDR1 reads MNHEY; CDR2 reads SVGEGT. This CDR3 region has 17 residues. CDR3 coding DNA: TGTGCCAGCAGTTACTCACCGTATAGCGGGACCCCGGATACGCAGTATTTT. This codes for CASSYSPYSGTPDTQYF.

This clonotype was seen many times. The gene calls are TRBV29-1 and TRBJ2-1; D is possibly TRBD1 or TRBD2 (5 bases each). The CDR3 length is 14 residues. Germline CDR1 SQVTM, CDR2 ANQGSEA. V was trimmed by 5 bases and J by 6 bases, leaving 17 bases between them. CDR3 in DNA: TGCAGCGTTCCCACGGGACGGAGAAGCAATGAGCAGTTCTTC. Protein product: CSVPTGRRSNEQFF.

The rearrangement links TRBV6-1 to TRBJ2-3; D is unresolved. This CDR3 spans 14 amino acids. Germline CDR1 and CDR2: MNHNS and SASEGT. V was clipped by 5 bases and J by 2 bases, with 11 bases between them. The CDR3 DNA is TGTGCCAGCAGTCCCTCGCTTTCCACAGATACGCAGTATTTT. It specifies CASSPSLSTDTQYF.

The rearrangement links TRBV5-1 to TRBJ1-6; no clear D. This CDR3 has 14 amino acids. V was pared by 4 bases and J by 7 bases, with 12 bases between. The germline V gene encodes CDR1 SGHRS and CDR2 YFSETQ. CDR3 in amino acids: CASSVTLTNSPLHF. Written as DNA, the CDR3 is TGCGCCAGCAGCGTTACACTCACGAATTCACCCCTCCACTTT.

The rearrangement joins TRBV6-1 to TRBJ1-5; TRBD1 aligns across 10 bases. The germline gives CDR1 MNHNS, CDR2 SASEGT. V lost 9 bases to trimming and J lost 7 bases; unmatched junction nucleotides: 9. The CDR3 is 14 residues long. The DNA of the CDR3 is TGTGCCAGTCGGGAGACAGGGGGCGAACAGCCCCAGCATTTT. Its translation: CASRETGGEQPQHF.

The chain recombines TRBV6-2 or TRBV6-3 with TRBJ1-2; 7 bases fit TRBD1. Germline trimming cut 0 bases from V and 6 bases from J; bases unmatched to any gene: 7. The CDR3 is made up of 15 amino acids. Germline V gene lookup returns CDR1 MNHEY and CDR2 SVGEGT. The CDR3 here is CASSYSISGQDGYTF. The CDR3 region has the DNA TGTGCCAGCAGTTACTCGATAAGCGGACAGGATGGCTACACCTTC.

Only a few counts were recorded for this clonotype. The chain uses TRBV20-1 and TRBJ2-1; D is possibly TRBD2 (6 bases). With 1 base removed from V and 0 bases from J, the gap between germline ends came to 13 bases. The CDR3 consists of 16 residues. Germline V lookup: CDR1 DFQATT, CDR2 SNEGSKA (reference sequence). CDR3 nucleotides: TGCAGTGCTAGAGGCGGAATAGCGGACTCCTACAATGAGCAGTTCTTC. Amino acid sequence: CSARGGIADSYNEQFF.

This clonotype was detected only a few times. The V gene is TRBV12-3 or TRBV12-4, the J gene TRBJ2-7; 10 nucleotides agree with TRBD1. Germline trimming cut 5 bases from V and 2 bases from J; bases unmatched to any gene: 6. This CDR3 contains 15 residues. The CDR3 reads CASSRQGAVTYEQYF. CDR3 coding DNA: TGTGCCAGCAGTCGACAGGGGGCAGTAACCTACGAGCAGTACTTC.

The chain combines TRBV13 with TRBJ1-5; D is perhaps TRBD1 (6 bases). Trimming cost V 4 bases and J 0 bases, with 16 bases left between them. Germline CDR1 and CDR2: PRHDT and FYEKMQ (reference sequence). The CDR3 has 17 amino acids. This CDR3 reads CASSSARRGYSNQPQHF. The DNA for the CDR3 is TGTGCCAGCAGCTCAGCACGCAGGGGTTATAGCAATCAGCCCCAGCATTTT.

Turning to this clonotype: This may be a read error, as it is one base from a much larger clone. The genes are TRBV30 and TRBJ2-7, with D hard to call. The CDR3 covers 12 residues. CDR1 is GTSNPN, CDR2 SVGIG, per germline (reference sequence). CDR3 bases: TGTGCCTGGAGCGACCACTCCTACAAGCAGTACTTC. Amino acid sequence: CAWSDHSYKQYF. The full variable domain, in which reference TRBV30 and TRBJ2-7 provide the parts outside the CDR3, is SQTIHQWPATLVQPVGSPLSLECTVEGTSNPNLYWYRQAAGRGLQLLFYSVGIGQISSEVPQNLSASRPQDRQFILSSKKLLLSDSGFYLCAWSDHSYKQYFGPGTRLTVT.

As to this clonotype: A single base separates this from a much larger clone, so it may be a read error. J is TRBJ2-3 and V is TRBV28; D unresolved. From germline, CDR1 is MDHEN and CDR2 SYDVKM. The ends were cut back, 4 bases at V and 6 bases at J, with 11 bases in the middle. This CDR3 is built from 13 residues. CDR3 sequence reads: CASSSMAEDTQYF. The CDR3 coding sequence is TGTGCCAGCAGTTCCATGGCGGAGGATACGCAGTATTTT.

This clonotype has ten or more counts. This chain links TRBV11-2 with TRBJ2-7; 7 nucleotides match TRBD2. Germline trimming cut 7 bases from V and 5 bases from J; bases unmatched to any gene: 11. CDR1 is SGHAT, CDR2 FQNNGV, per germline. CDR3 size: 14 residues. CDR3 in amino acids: CASTPGREYNEQYF. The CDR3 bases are TGTGCCAGCACCCCGGGGCGGGAGTACAACGAGCAGTACTTC. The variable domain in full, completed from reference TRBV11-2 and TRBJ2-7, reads EAGVAQSPRYKIIEKRQSVAFWCNPISGHATLYWYQQILGQGPKLLIQFQNNGVVDDSQLPKDRFSAERLKGVDSTLKIQPAKLEDSAVYLCASTPGREYNEQYFGPGTRLTVT.

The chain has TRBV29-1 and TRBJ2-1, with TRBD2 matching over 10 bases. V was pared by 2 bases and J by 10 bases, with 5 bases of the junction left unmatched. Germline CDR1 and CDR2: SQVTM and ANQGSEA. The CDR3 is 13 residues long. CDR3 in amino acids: CSVELAGEGEQFF. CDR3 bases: TGCAGCGTTGAACTAGCGGGAGAGGGGGAGCAGTTCTTC.

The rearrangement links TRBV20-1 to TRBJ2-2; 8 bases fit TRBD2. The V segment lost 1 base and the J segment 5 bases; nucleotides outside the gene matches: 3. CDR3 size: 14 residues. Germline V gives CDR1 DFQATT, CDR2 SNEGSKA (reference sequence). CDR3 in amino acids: CSARARGGTGELFF. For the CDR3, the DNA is TGCAGTGCTAGAGCCCGCGGGGGGACCGGGGAGCTGTTTTTT.

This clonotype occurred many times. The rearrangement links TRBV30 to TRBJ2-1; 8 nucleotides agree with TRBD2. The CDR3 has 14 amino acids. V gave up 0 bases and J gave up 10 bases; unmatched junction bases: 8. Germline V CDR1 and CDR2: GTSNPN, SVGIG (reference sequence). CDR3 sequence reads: CAWSVWSGSKEQFF. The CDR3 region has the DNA TGTGCCTGGAGTGTATGGAGCGGGAGTAAGGAGCAGTTCTTC. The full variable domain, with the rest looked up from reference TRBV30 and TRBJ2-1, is SQTIHQWPATLVQPVGSPLSLECTVEGTSNPNLYWYRQAAGRGLQLLFYSVGIGQISSEVPQNLSASRPQDRQFILSSKKLLLSDSGFYLCAWSVWSGSKEQFFGPGTRLTVL.

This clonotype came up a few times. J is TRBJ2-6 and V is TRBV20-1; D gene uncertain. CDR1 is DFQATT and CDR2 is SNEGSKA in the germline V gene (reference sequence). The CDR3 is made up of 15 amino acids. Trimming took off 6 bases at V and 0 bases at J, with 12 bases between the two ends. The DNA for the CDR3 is TGCAGTGCCGTAAGGCAAGGCTCTGGGGCCAACGTCCTGACTTTC. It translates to CSAVRQGSGANVLTF.

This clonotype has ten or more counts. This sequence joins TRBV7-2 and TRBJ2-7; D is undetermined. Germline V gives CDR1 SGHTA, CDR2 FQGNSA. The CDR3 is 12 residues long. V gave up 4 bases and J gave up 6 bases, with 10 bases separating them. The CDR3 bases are TGTGCCAGCAGCTATCCTCCCGGCGAGCAGTACTTC. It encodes CASSYPPGEQYF. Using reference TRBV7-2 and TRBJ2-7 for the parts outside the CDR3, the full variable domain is GAGVSQSPSNKVTEKGKDVELRCDPISGHTALYWYRQSLGQGLEFLIYFQGNSAPDKSGLPSDRFSAERTGGSVSTLTIQRTQQEDSAVYLCASSYPPGEQYFGPGTRLTVT.

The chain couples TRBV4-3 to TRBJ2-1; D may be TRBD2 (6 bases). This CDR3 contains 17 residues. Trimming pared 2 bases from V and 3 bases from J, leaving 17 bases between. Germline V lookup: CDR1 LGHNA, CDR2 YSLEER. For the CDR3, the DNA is TGCGCCAGCAGCCAAACGTCCGGAACTAGCAGCTACAATGAGCAGTTCTTC. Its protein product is CASSQTSGTSSYNEQFF.

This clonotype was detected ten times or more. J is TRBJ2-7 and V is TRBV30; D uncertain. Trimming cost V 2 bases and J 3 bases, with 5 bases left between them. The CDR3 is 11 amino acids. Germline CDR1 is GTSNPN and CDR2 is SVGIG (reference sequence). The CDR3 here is CAWSLHYEQYF. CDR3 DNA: TGTGCCTGGAGTCTTCACTACGAGCAGTACTTC.

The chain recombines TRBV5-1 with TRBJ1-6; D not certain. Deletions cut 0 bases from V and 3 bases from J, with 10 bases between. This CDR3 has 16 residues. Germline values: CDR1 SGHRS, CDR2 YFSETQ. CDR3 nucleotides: TGCGCCAGCAGCTTGGACGGCCTCGACTATAATTCACCCCTCCACTTT. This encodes CASSLDGLDYNSPLHF.

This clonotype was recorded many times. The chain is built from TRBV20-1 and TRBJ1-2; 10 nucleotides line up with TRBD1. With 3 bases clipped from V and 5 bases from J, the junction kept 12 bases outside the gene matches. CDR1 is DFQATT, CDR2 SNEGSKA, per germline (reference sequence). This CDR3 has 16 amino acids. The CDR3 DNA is TGCAGTGCTAGGTCTTCCGGGACAGGGGTTCAGTATGGCTACACCTTC. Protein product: CSARSSGTGVQYGYTF.

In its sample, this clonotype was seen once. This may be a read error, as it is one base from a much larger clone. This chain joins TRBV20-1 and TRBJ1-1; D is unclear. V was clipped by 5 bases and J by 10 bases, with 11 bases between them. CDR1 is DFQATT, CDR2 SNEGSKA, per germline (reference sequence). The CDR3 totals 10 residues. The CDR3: CSARAGRAFF. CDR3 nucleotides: TGCAGTGCTCGGGCGGGAAGAGCTTTCTTT.